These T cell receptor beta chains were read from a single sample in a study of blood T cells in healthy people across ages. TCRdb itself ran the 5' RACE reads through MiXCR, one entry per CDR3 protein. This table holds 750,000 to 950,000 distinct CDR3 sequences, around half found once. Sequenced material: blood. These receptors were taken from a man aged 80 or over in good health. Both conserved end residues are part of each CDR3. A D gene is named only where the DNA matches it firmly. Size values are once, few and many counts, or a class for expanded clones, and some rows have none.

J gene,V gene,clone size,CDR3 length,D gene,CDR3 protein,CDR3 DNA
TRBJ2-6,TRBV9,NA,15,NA,CASSGNSGGANVLTF,TGTGCCAGCAGCGGAAACTCGGGTGGGGCCAACGTCCTGACTTTC
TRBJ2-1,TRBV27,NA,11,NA,CASSSLHEQFF,TGTGCCAGCAGTTCTCTCCATGAGCAGTTCTTC
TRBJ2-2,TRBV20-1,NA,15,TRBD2,CSATETGGYTVELFF,TGCAGTGCTACTGAAACGGGAGGGTACACCGTGGAGCTGTTTTTT
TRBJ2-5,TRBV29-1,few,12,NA,CSVGDFQETQYF,TGCAGCGTTGGTGACTTCCAAGAGACCCAGTACTTC
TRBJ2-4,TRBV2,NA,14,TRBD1,CASSEWQGANIQYF,TGTGCCAGCAGTGAATGGCAGGGGGCAAACATTCAGTACTTC
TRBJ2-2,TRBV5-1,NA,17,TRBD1,CASSRSGTGGSTGELFF,TGCGCCAGCAGTCGTTCCGGGACAGGGGGTAGCACCGGGGAGCTGTTTTTT
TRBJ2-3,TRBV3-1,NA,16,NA,CASSQGDINPGSTQYF,TGTGCCAGCAGCCAAGGAGACATCAATCCCGGATCGACGCAGTATTTT
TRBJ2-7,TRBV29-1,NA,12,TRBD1,CSVAGQVWAQYF,TGCAGCGTCGCGGGACAGGTGTGGGCCCAGTACTTC
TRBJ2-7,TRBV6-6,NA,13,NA,CASSPDGSYEQYF,TGTGCCAGTTCCCCGGACGGCTCGTACGAGCAGTACTTC
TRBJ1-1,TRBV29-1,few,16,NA,CSVQAKYRAGRAEAFF,TGCAGCGTCCAGGCCAAATACAGGGCAGGTCGGGCTGAAGCTTTCTTT
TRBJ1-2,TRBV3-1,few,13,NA,CASSQGLGRESTF,TGTGCCAGCAGCCAAGGTTTGGGACGGGAAAGCACCTTC
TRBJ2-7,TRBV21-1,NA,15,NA,CASSKDPVPPYEQYF,TGTGCCAGCAGCAAAGATCCAGTGCCCCCCTACGAGCAGTACTTC
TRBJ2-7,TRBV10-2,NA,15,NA,CASSLRGQVPGEQYF,TGCGCCAGCAGTCTTAGAGGACAAGTCCCCGGCGAGCAGTACTTC
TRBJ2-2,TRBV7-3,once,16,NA,CASSLRIALGAGELFF,TGTGCCAGCAGCTTACGCATAGCCCTAGGCGCCGGGGAGCTGTTTTTT
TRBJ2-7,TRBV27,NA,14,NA,CASTSRRGYYEQYF,TGTGCCAGCACCTCCCGGAGGGGGTACTACGAGCAGTACTTC
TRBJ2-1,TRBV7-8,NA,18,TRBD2,CASSQLAGGPSSYNEQFF,TGTGCCAGCAGTCAACTAGCGGGAGGGCCTAGCTCCTACAATGAGCAGTTCTTC
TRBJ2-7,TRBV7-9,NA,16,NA,CASSPLTGDGSYEQYF,TGTGCCAGCAGCCCGCTAACGGGAGACGGGTCCTACGAGCAGTACTTC
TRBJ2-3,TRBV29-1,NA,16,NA,CSVVTPGLRGSDTQYF,TGCAGCGTCGTTACCCCGGGACTCCGGGGGTCAGATACGCAGTATTTT
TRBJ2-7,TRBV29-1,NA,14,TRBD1,CSVSGGQGFDEQYF,TGCAGCGTTAGCGGAGGACAGGGGTTCGACGAGCAGTACTTC
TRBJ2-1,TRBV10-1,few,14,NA,CASSRGGLDNEQFF,TGCGCCAGCAGTAGGGGGGGACTCGACAATGAGCAGTTCTTC
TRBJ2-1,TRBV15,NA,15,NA,CATSSRSRDHHEQFF,TGTGCCACCAGCAGTCGTAGTCGAGACCATCATGAGCAGTTCTTC
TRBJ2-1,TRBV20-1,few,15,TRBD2,CSASFLAGIYNEQFF,TGCAGTGCTAGCTTCCTAGCGGGAATCTACAATGAGCAGTTCTTC
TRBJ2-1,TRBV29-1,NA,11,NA,CSGGVHNEQFF,TGCAGCGGGGGGGTCCACAATGAGCAGTTCTTC
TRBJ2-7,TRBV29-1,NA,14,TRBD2,CSVDGISGGSEQYF,TGCAGCGTTGATGGAATTAGCGGGGGAAGCGAGCAGTACTTC
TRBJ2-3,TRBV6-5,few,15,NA,CASSPANRYTDTQYF,TGTGCCAGCAGTCCCGCTAACAGGTACACAGATACGCAGTATTTT
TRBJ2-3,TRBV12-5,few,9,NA,CAYRRYAYF,TGTGCCTATCGCAGATACGCGTATTTT
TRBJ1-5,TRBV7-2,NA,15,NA,CASSLDTAGNQPQHF,TGTGCCAGCAGCTTAGACACGGCGGGCAATCAGCCCCAGCATTTT
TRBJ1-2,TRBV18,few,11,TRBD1,CASSDREGYTF,TGTGCCAGCTCGGACAGGGAGGGCTACACCTTC
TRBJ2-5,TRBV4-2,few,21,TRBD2,CASSQVIPGLAGGGYQETQYF,TGTGCCAGCAGCCAAGTTATCCCGGGACTAGCGGGAGGGGGGTACCAAGAGACCCAGTACTTC
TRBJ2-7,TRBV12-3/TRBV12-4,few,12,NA,CASSPPRHEQYF,TGTGCCAGCAGTCCGCCCCGACACGAGCAGTACTTC
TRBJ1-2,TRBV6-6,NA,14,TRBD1,CASSLTGGRGRYTF,TGTGCCAGCAGTCTTACAGGGGGCCGGGGACGCTACACCTTC
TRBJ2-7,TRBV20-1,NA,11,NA,CSARVVNEQYF,TGCAGTGCTAGAGTGGTGAACGAGCAGTACTTC
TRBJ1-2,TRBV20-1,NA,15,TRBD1,CSASHRGQGSYGYTF,TGCAGTGCTAGTCATAGGGGACAGGGGAGCTATGGCTACACCTTC
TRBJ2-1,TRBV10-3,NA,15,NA,CAISERPATYNEQFF,TGTGCCATCAGTGAACGGCCCGCAACCTACAATGAGCAGTTCTTC
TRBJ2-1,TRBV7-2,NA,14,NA,CASSPPRLYNEQFF,TGTGCCAGCAGCCCCCCCCGCTTGTACAATGAGCAGTTCTTC
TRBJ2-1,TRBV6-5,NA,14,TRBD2,CATQLTSGLNEQFF,TGTGCCACCCAACTAACTAGCGGTCTCAATGAGCAGTTCTTC
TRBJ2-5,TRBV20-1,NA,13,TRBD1,CSVAGQGAGEQYF,TGCAGTGTAGCGGGACAGGGGGCGGGTGAGCAGTACTTC
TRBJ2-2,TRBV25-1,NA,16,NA,CASESEYQGATGELFF,TGTGCCAGCGAATCCGAATACCAAGGGGCGACCGGGGAGCTGTTTTTT
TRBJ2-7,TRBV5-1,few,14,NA,CATRAGGPSYEQYF,TGCGCCACCCGGGCTGGCGGCCCCTCCTACGAGCAGTACTTC